This TCR beta chain was identified during a study of T-cell reconstitution after alpha-beta-depleted transplantation in children. The CDR3 spans 15 residues. J gave up 5 bases and V 2 bases, and 4 bases lay outside the gene matches. Germline V CDR1 and CDR2: SNHLY, FYNNEI. There are many counts of this clonotype. Preparation of the TCRbeta library involved a method that used unique molecular identifiers. Using its own MiXCR run on the PCR reads, TCRdb lists one record per CDR3 protein. This sample yields hundreds of thousands of distinct CDR3 sequences, of which 8% to 9.5% are seen a single time; about 6.2% belongs to the top ten.

The source of this sequence is a human donor who donated a stem cell graft to a child with acute lymphoblastic leukemia. This chain joins TRBV2 and TRBJ1-2; 11 nucleotides match TRBD1. The sample was PBMCs from the stem cell graft donor, taken from the stem cell graft. The CDR3: CASSEWGTGGYGYTF. Written as DNA, the CDR3 is TGTGCCAGCAGTGAATGGGGGACAGGGGGTTATGGCTACACCTTC.